This T cell receptor beta chain came from a study of T cells in Graves' hyperthyroidism and ophthalmopathy. Overall study: Sampling of peripheral blood happened at initial diagnosis, prior to any treatment. Study results and limitations: Ophthalmopathy stood apart from stable hyperthyroidism in a 13 V-J model.

TCR beta CDR3 regions were amplified from RNA. With the HTBI primer set, the TCR CDR3 went through a first round of RT-PCR. MiXCR, applied by TCRdb to the multiplex PCR reads, yields one record per CDR3 protein. The top ten hold 20% to 25% of the sample, which has about 380,000 distinct CDR3 sequences, approximately 13% seen once. This clonotype was counted ten times or more. The antigen is not known. Researchers barred patients who had uncontrolled infection, other autoimmune disease, pregnancy or lactation. This sample holds PBMCs from 8.5 to 10 ml fresh peripheral blood. The origin of this receptor is a man aged 25 to 40 with Graves' hyperthyroidism that later progressed to Graves' ophthalmopathy. Sequencing was done on a sample of blood.

The CDR3 DNA sequence: TGTGCCAGCAGCTCCGGCGGCTACGAGCAGTACTTC. Translating it yields CASSSGGYEQYF. The chain links TRBV12-3 or TRBV12-4 to TRBJ2-7; D unclear. This CDR3 has 12 residues. Trimming cost V 6 bases and J 3 bases, with 9 bases left between them.